Presented here are 9 T cell receptor beta chains from one specimen sequenced in a study of blood T cell repertoires in COVID-19 (dated by TCRdb to about 2020). The library came from the immunoSEQ multiplex PCR assay. What TCRdb holds here is the immuneACCESS table cut down to in-frame rearrangements. Part of the clones is not present; checked against another copy, under half of the missing clones reflect an unresolved V gene, and the others are unexplained. The sample includes some 190,000 clones, with roughly 89% observed a single time. Jointly, the top ten make up about 3.3% of the sample. Specimen: PBMCs or T cells enriched from blood (not recorded which). These receptors were obtained from a woman aged 30 to 39 who had been exposed to COVID-19.

The chain recombines TRBV4-3 with TRBJ1-5, with D unresolved. Germline lookup yields CDR1 LGHNA and CDR2 YSLEER. Trimming took off 1 base at V and 0 bases at J, with 7 bases between the two ends. The CDR3 has 15 residues. The CDR3 here is CASSQAVGSNQPQHF. The CDR3 region has the DNA TGCGCCAGCAGCCAAGCCGTCGGTAGCAATCAGCCCCAGCATTTT.

V and J are TRBV19 and TRBJ1-1, with D unresolved. In germline, CDR1 is LNHDA, CDR2 SQIVND (reference sequence). V lost 8 bases, J lost 6 bases, and 13 bases lay in between. The CDR3 length is 12 residues. The CDR3 sequence is CASGVRAPEAFF. The CDR3 region has the DNA TGTGCCAGTGGGGTGAGGGCCCCTGAAGCTTTCTTT.

The chain combines TRBV28 with TRBJ2-7; possibly TRBD1 for D (5 bases). V dropped 6 bases and J dropped 2 bases, with 17 bases sitting between them. Germline loops: CDR1 MDHEN, CDR2 SYDVKM. The CDR3 runs to 15 residues. CDR3 residues: CASSQGIRVAYEQYF. CDR3 sequence (DNA): TGTGCCAGCAGCCAGGGCATCAGGGTGGCCTACGAGCAGTACTTC.

This chain joins TRBV2 and TRBJ1-6; D unresolved. V lost 7 bases and J lost 4, with 14 bases in between. The V gene's germline CDR1 is SNHLY and CDR2 FYNNEI. CDR3 length: 15 amino acids. The CDR3 region has the DNA TGTGCCAGCATGGGAGAAACTAATTATAATTCACCCCTCCACTTT. It is translated as CASMGETNYNSPLHF.

CDR3 in amino acids: CASSRLAGAEETQYF. As DNA, the CDR3 is TGTGCCAGCAGCAGACTGGCGGGGGCTGAAGAGACCCAGTACTTC. The chain carries TRBV5-5 and TRBJ2-5, with D possibly matching TRBD2 (7 bases). V was clipped by 4 bases and J by 3 bases, with 16 bases between them. The V gene's germline CDR1 is SGHKS and CDR2 YYEKEE (reference sequence). CDR3 length: 15 amino acids.

The genes are TRBV29-1 and TRBJ1-3, with 10 bases matching TRBD1. Germline lookup yields CDR1 SQVTM and CDR2 ANQGSEA. CDR3 length equals 15 residues. V trimming: 1 base; J trimming: 2 bases; junction bases outside the gene matches: 2. Written as DNA, the CDR3 is TGCAGCGTTGAAGCGACAGGGGGCACTGGAAACACCATATATTTT. Encoded protein: CSVEATGGTGNTIYF.

The genes are TRBV10-3 and TRBJ1-5; possible D gene TRBD1, 5 bases. The V end lost 4 bases, the J end lost 4 bases, and 14 bases lay between the germline ends. Germline-derived CDR1 and CDR2 are ENHRY and SYGVKD. CDR3 length: 15 amino acids. The CDR3 bases are TGTGCCATCAGTGTTGGAGGGCAGGGAAATCAGCCCCAGCATTTT. Protein sequence: CAISVGGQGNQPQHF.

The chain joins TRBV28 to TRBJ1-4; D call uncertain. The CDR3 has 13 amino acids. Germline CDR1 reads MDHEN; CDR2 reads SYDVKM. Trimming cost V 2 bases and J 5 bases, with 6 bases left between them. The CDR3 here is CASSLIRNEKLFF. The CDR3 DNA reads TGTGCCAGCAGTTTAATCCGGAATGAAAAACTGTTTTTT.

The chain carries TRBV5-1 and TRBJ2-7; 9 nucleotides agree with TRBD1. There are 17 residues in the CDR3. CDR1 and CDR2 (germline): SGHRS, YFSETQ. Trimming removed 0 bases from V and 1 base from J; junction bases left unmatched: 8. The CDR3 DNA reads as TGCGCCAGCAGCTTGGATGGGACAGGGTATGTTTCCTACGAGCAGTACTTC. Translated, it gives CASSLDGTGYVSYEQYF.